One and the same sample provided the 30 T cell receptor beta chains below, sequenced in a study of response to subunit inactivated influenza vaccine. TCRdb passed the RT-PCR reads through MiXCR, listing each CDR3 protein once. The table has more than 250,000 distinct CDR3 sequences, 20% to 25% seen once; the top ten hold roughly 10%. Specimen: PBMCs from blood, collected about 20 months after vaccination. Receptors originate from a man in his fifties or sixties who received an inactivated influenza vaccine.

The chain links TRBV6-5 to TRBJ2-7; D tentatively reads TRBD1 or TRBD2 (5 bases each). The CDR3 is 16 residues long. Germline CDR1 MNHEY, CDR2 SVGAGI. Trimming took 0 bases from V and 2 from J, leaving 14 bases between them. The CDR3: CASSYSGDGRPYEQYF. CDR3 DNA sequence: TGTGCCAGCAGTTACTCGGGGGACGGCAGACCCTACGAGCAGTACTTC.

This clonotype has only a few counts. The junction does not match germline at one end; this may be a read error. The chain employs TRBV5-1 and TRBJ2-5; TRBD2 is a possible D gene (6 bases). CDR3 length: 15 amino acids. The germline V gene encodes CDR1 SGHRS and CDR2 YFSETQ. The CDR3 coding sequence is TGCGCCACCAGCGAGAATCCGGGGGTCCAAGAGACCCAGTACTTC. It specifies CATSENPGVQETQYF.

This clonotype has just a few counts. The gene calls are TRBV12-3 or TRBV12-4 and TRBJ2-7, with 7 bases matching TRBD1. The CDR3 spans 14 residues. V gave up 6 bases and J gave up 2 bases; unmatched junction bases: 7. The CDR3 nucleotides are TGTGCCAGCAGCCCCGGGACAGCTACCTACGAGCAGTACTTC. Protein product: CASSPGTATYEQYF.

The J gene is TRBJ2-7, the V gene TRBV4-1; 8 nucleotides line up with TRBD2. V lost 6 bases, J lost 2 bases, and 18 bases stayed unmatched. From germline, CDR1 is MGHRA and CDR2 YSYEKL. The CDR3 is made up of 18 amino acids. DNA for the CDR3: TGCGCCAGCAGGCCGGCCTTAGCGGGACTAGTACTCCCCTACGAGCAGTACTTC. Translation: CASRPALAGLVLPYEQYF.

The chain combines TRBV10-3 with TRBJ1-6; D is perhaps TRBD1 (5 bases). The CDR3 runs to 13 residues. The V gene lost 10 bases and the J gene lost 9 bases, with 16 bases spanning the gap. CDR1 is ENHRY and CDR2 is SYGVKD in the germline V gene. This CDR3 reads CATTGTDGSPLHF. The CDR3 nucleotides are TGTGCCACCACCGGGACTGATGGTTCACCCCTCCACTTT.

This clonotype was seen more than once but under ten times. The chain is built from TRBV4-2 and TRBJ2-3; TRBD2 matches at 9 bases. This CDR3 is 18 amino acids long. The V gene end was trimmed by 0 bases and the J gene end by 1 base; junction bases not matched to a gene: 8. CDR1 and CDR2 from the germline V gene are LGHNA and YNFKEQ. CDR3 sequence: CASSQDPGGRAGTDTQYF. In nucleotides, the CDR3 is TGTGCCAGCAGCCAAGATCCGGGCGGGAGGGCCGGCACAGATACGCAGTATTTT.

This chain links TRBV28 with TRBJ2-1; a possible D gene is TRBD1 (6 bases). CDR1 is MDHEN, CDR2 SYDVKM, per germline. With 5 bases removed from V and 7 bases from J, the gap between germline ends came to 12 bases. The CDR3 extends over 13 amino acids. The CDR3 is CASSRDTGNEQFF. The CDR3 DNA is TGTGCCAGCAGTCGGGACACGGGGAATGAGCAGTTCTTC.

This chain uses TRBV28 with TRBJ2-5; TRBD2 agrees at 12 bases. With V trimmed by 6 bases and J by 0 bases, 8 bases remained unmatched. Germline V CDR1 and CDR2: MDHEN, SYDVKM. This CDR3 has 17 residues. In DNA, the CDR3 is TGTGCCAGCAGCACCCCCAGGACTAGCGGGAACCAAGAGACCCAGTACTTC. Translating gives CASSTPRTSGNQETQYF.

The chain has TRBV24-1 and TRBJ2-2; D possibly corresponds to TRBD2 (6 bases). Germline CDR1 is KGHDR and CDR2 is SFDVKD. The ends were cut back, 1 base at V and 8 bases at J, with 13 bases in the middle. CDR3 length: 15 amino acids. CDR3 loop: CATSDFGLAEGELFF. DNA of the CDR3: TGTGCCACCAGTGATTTCGGGTTAGCGGAGGGGGAGCTGTTTTTT.

This chain uses TRBV7-2 with TRBJ2-7, with D unclear. The CDR3 is 14 amino acids. Looked up from germline, CDR1 is SGHTA and CDR2 is FQGNSA. V was shortened by 5 bases and J by 0 bases, with 11 bases between the two germline ends. Here the CDR3 reads CASSHKGNSYEQYF. The CDR3 DNA is TGTGCCAGCAGCCACAAAGGAAACTCCTACGAGCAGTACTTC.

This chain uses TRBV12-3 or TRBV12-4 with TRBJ1-5; 11 bases fit TRBD1. With 5 bases clipped from V and 7 bases from J, the junction kept 4 bases outside the gene matches. CDR3 length: 14 residues. The CDR3 DNA follows: TGTGCCAGCAGTCGGACAGGGGGCAGCCAGCCCCAGCATTTT. This encodes CASSRTGGSQPQHF.

The sample holds a few counts of this clonotype. The rearrangement links TRBV18 to TRBJ1-1; no reliable D call. Deletions cut 3 bases from V and 5 bases from J, with 7 bases between. CDR3 length equals 12 residues. Germline V gene data show CDR1 as KGHSH and CDR2 as LQKENI. The CDR3 region is CASSPSETEAFF. DNA of the CDR3: TGTGCCAGCTCACCGAGCGAGACTGAAGCTTTCTTT.

The rearrangement joins TRBV4-3 to TRBJ2-2; TRBD1 matches at 9 bases. Per germline, CDR1 LGHNA and CDR2 YSLEER. V lost 0 bases to trimming and J lost 4 bases; unmatched junction nucleotides: 12. The length of the CDR3 is 19 residues. CDR3 residues: CASSQDRVSTGGGTGELFF. DNA for the CDR3: TGCGCCAGCAGCCAAGATCGGGTATCGACAGGGGGTGGCACCGGGGAGCTGTTTTTT.

The chain links TRBV4-1 to TRBJ2-1; weak D call: TRBD1 (6 bases). CDR3 size: 15 residues. The germline V gene has CDR1 MGHRA and CDR2 YSYEKL. V was cut by 4 bases and J by 1 base, with 11 bases left in between. The CDR3 is CASSRGGFSYNEQFF. The CDR3, as DNA: TGCGCCAGCAGCCGTGGGGGCTTTTCCTACAATGAGCAGTTCTTC.

There are many counts of this clonotype. J is TRBJ1-4 and V is TRBV6-1; 7 bases fit TRBD1. Trimming removed 6 bases from V and 7 bases from J; junction bases left unmatched: 11. CDR1 MNHNS and CDR2 SASEGT come from the germline V gene. The CDR3 loop spans 15 amino acids. The CDR3 spells CASRPTGLPSEKLFF. The DNA for the CDR3 is TGTGCCAGCAGGCCGACAGGGCTTCCGAGTGAAAAACTGTTTTTT.

The chain is built from TRBV5-1 and TRBJ1-1; perhaps TRBD1 as D (5 bases). Germline lookup yields CDR1 SGHRS and CDR2 YFSETQ. Trimming shortened V by 3 bases and J by 5 bases, and 14 bases separated the two germline ends. CDR3 length: 14 residues. Here the CDR3 DNA reads TGCGCCAGCAGCTCGGGACCCGGGGGGACTGAAGCTTTCTTT. Translation gives CASSSGPGGTEAFF.

This chain joins TRBV5-1 and TRBJ2-4; the D gene is possibly TRBD1 (6 bases). The CDR3 has 16 residues. Trimming removed 0 bases at V and 5 bases at J, with 15 bases between. Germline CDR1 reads SGHRS; CDR2 reads YFSETQ. The CDR3 spells CASSLATGSTQNIQYF. The CDR3 nucleotides read TGCGCCAGCAGCTTGGCCACAGGGAGCACCCAAAACATTCAGTACTTC. The entire variable domain, with the rest obtained from reference TRBV5-1 and TRBJ2-4, is as follows: KAGVTQTPRYLIKTRGQQVTLSCSPISGHRSVSWYQQTPGQGLQFLFEYFSETQRNKGNFPGRFSGRQFSNSRSEMNVSTLELGDSALYLCASSLATGSTQNIQYFGAGTRLSVL.

The V and J genes are TRBV29-1 and TRBJ2-1; D is unresolved. CDR1 and CDR2 (germline): SQVTM, ANQGSEA. The ends were cut back, 8 bases at V and 4 bases at J, with 15 bases in the middle. The CDR3 length is 13 residues. Here the CDR3 DNA reads TGCAGCCCAGTGTACCTTCTTTACAATGAGCAGTTCTTC. This encodes CSPVYLLYNEQFF.

The chain uses TRBV4-3 and TRBJ1-6; tentatively, D is TRBD1 (5 bases). Trimming pared 0 bases from V and 9 bases from J, leaving 9 bases between. CDR1 and CDR2 (germline): LGHNA, YSLEER. There are 14 residues in the CDR3. Here the CDR3 DNA reads TGCGCCAGCAGCCAAGATTTGGGGGTTTCACCCCTCCACTTT. This codes for CASSQDLGVSPLHF.

This clonotype turned up a few times. This chain connects TRBV5-1 to TRBJ1-2; TRBD1 might be the D (6 bases). Germline-derived CDR1 and CDR2 are SGHRS and YFSETQ. The length of the CDR3 is 16 residues. V lost 6 bases to trimming and J lost 1 base, with 19 bases between them. Written as DNA, the CDR3 is TGCGCCAGCAACCTGGACAGTTTGGGTGTTAACTATGGCTACACCTTC. Translating gives CASNLDSLGVNYGYTF.

The chain is built from TRBV19 and TRBJ1-2; D is unresolved. Germline V gene lookup returns CDR1 LNHDA and CDR2 SQIVND (reference sequence). V was pared by 2 bases and J by 4 bases, with 14 bases between. The CDR3 contains 15 residues. The CDR3 loop is CASSITAEGPYGYTF. In DNA form, the CDR3 reads TGTGCCAGTAGTATAACGGCTGAAGGGCCCTATGGCTACACCTTC. Combining the CDR3 with reference TRBV19 and TRBJ1-2 gives the whole variable domain DGGITQSPKYLFRKEGQNVTLSCEQNLNHDAMYWYRQDPGQGLRLIYYSQIVNDFQKGDIAEGYSVSREKKESFPLTVTSAQKNPTAFYLCASSITAEGPYGYTFGSGTRLTVV.

This clonotype has more than one count but fewer than ten. The chain recombines TRBV19 with TRBJ1-1; D possibly corresponds to TRBD1 (5 bases). Deletions cut 8 bases from V and 6 bases from J, with 22 bases between. Germline V gene sequence: CDR1 LNHDA, CDR2 SQIVND (reference sequence). This CDR3 has 15 residues. CDR3 DNA sequence: TGTGCCAGTGAGTTGCAGGGAAACCTAGTATCTGAAGCTTTCTTT. Translated: CASELQGNLVSEAFF. The full variable domain, its missing parts supplied by reference TRBV19 and TRBJ1-1, is DGGITQSPKYLFRKEGQNVTLSCEQNLNHDAMYWYRQDPGQGLRLIYYSQIVNDFQKGDIAEGYSVSREKKESFPLTVTSAQKNPTAFYLCASELQGNLVSEAFFGQGTRLTVV.

This clonotype has just a few counts. This chain uses TRBV28 with TRBJ1-1; D unclear. Deletions cut 5 bases from V and 0 bases from J, with 13 bases between. This CDR3 is 15 amino acids long. Looked up from germline, CDR1 is MDHEN and CDR2 is SYDVKM. CDR3 sequence: CASSPDPGMNTEAFF. CDR3 DNA sequence: TGTGCCAGCAGTCCCGACCCAGGTATGAACACTGAAGCTTTCTTT.

This clonotype has a count of ten or more. J is TRBJ1-2 and V is TRBV7-2; 8 positions agree with TRBD1. The CDR3 is 15 amino acids. The germline V gene has CDR1 SGHTA and CDR2 FQGNSA. Losses at the gene ends were 0 bases for V and 4 bases for J; bases not matched to a gene: 4. This CDR3 reads CASSLAAGTGYGYTF. The CDR3 region has the DNA TGTGCCAGCAGCTTAGCTGCCGGGACAGGCTATGGCTACACCTTC. Full variable domain (outside the CDR3, taken from reference TRBV7-2 and TRBJ1-2): GAGVSQSPSNKVTEKGKDVELRCDPISGHTALYWYRQSLGQGLEFLIYFQGNSAPDKSGLPSDRFSAERTGGSVSTLTIQRTQQEDSAVYLCASSLAAGTGYGYTFGSGTRLTVV.

The rearrangement joins TRBV12-3 or TRBV12-4 to TRBJ1-2; tentatively, D is TRBD1 (5 bases). The CDR3 loop spans 12 amino acids. Trimming left V 5 bases short and J 9 bases short, with 13 bases between. CDR3 in amino acids: CASSAGQGSYTF. The CDR3, as DNA: TGTGCCAGCAGTGCGGGCCAGGGTAGCTACACCTTC.

This clonotype has a handful of counts. The CDR3 sequence: CASSSGPNSSNEKLFF. The CDR3 nucleotides are TGTGCCAGCAGCTCCGGACCGAACTCCTCCAATGAAAAACTGTTTTTT. This rearrangement joins TRBV11-2 to TRBJ1-4; no clear D. CDR3 length: 16 amino acids. Germline CDR1 and CDR2: SGHAT and FQNNGV. V was pared by 4 bases and J by 5 bases, with 17 bases between.

This clonotype was counted a few times. V gene TRBV29-1 combines with J gene TRBJ1-1; D gene unclear. The CDR3 contains 15 residues. CDR1 is SQVTM and CDR2 is ANQGSEA in the germline V gene. Trimming pared 4 bases from V and 0 bases from J, leaving 15 bases between. CDR3 loop: CSVALSHSMNTEAFF. In nucleotides, the CDR3 is TGCAGCGTTGCTTTGTCGCACTCCATGAACACTGAAGCTTTCTTT.

The sample holds a few counts of this clonotype. The chain recombines TRBV6-5 with TRBJ1-2; 10 nucleotides line up with TRBD1. Germline CDR1 and CDR2: MNHEY and SVGAGI. Unmatched junction bases numbered 10, after V lost 0 bases and J lost 0 bases. This CDR3 is built from 19 residues. The CDR3 sequence: CASSYSSGTGDHANYGYTF. Written as DNA, the CDR3 is TGTGCCAGCAGTTACTCTTCCGGGACAGGGGACCACGCTAACTATGGCTACACCTTC.

The DNA of the CDR3 is TGTGCCAGCGGCGCTGGGATTAGCGGACCACCCTACAATGAGCAGTTCTTC. Residues: CASGAGISGPPYNEQFF. The chain joins TRBV18 to TRBJ2-1; TRBD2 is a possible D gene (6 bases). The V and J ends lost 8 bases and 2 bases respectively, with 22 bases between them. The germline V gene has CDR1 KGHSH and CDR2 LQKENI. The CDR3 consists of 17 residues. Based on the CDR3 plus reference TRBV18 and TRBJ2-1, the full variable domain is NAGVMQNPRHLVRRRGQEARLRCSPMKGHSHVYWYRQLPEEGLKFMVYLQKENIIDESGMPKERFSAEFPKEGPSILRIQQVVRGDSAAYFCASGAGISGPPYNEQFFGPGTRLTVL.

CDR3 region: CSASTGASTEAFF. The CDR3 nucleotides read TGCAGTGCTTCGACAGGGGCCTCGACTGAAGCTTTCTTT. The chain employs TRBV20-1 and TRBJ1-1; 8 bases are a match to TRBD1. The V gene's germline CDR1 is DFQATT and CDR2 SNEGSKA (reference sequence). The V and J ends lost 5 bases and 5 bases, in that order; junction bases with no gene match: 7. CDR3 size: 13 residues.